This T cell receptor (beta chain) is from a study of vaccination effects on CD4 cells after COVID-19. General study findings and limits: Of the vaccine-induced clones from healthy vaccinees, merely 1 of 255 recognized common cold coronaviruses as well.

Note on this clone: Its antigen remains unknown.

Antigen-specific CD4+ T cell clonotypes were called by their expansion after viral peptide-pool culture in ViraFEST. Isolation of CD4+ T cells took place after 10 days of culture. IL-2 at 8 to 10 IU/ml and peptides at around 9.6 ug/ml were added to cultured PBMC, fewer than 2.5 million per well. Half the medium was swapped for IL-2 medium on days 3 and 7. This CDR3 has 14 residues. Per the germline V gene, CDR1 is SGHTA and CDR2 is FQGNSA. The ends lost 4 bases at V and 4 bases at J; junction bases unmatched: 4. Measured with immunoSEQ multiplex PCR; TCRdb has only the in-frame clones, and not every one. The sample has 60,000 to 70,000 clones; around 81% are singletons.

The receptor was derived from a human donor who received a COVID-19 vaccine. The source was CD4+ T cells from PBMCs cultured with HCoV-229E spike peptides, collected before COVID-19 vaccination. The chain couples TRBV7-2 to TRBJ2-5; the match to TRBD2 covers 9 bases. The CDR3, as DNA: TGTGCCAGCAGCTCGGGACTAGCTGTAGAGACCCAGTACTTC. Encoded protein: CASSSGLAVETQYF.